One TCR beta chain is described in this entry. The sample is drawn from a study of T cells expressing NK-cell markers. The CDR3 is made up of 12 amino acids. CDR1 is SGHAT, CDR2 FQDESV, per germline (reference sequence). TCR beta cDNA was made by 5'RACE template switching with UMIs. For each CDR3 protein, TCRdb gives one entry from its re-call of the 5' RACE reads, without DNA. This sample lists roughly 420,000 distinct CDR3 sequences; its ten largest clones have about 7.1%. The source material was blood T cells: a sorted CD56 or NKG2C T cell subset, CD4+ or CD8+ T cells, or bulk PBMC T cells (not recorded which). The chain uses TRBV11-1 and TRBJ2-7. This sequence originates from a woman aged 18-70 years in good health. CDR3 protein: CASSHRTGEQYF.